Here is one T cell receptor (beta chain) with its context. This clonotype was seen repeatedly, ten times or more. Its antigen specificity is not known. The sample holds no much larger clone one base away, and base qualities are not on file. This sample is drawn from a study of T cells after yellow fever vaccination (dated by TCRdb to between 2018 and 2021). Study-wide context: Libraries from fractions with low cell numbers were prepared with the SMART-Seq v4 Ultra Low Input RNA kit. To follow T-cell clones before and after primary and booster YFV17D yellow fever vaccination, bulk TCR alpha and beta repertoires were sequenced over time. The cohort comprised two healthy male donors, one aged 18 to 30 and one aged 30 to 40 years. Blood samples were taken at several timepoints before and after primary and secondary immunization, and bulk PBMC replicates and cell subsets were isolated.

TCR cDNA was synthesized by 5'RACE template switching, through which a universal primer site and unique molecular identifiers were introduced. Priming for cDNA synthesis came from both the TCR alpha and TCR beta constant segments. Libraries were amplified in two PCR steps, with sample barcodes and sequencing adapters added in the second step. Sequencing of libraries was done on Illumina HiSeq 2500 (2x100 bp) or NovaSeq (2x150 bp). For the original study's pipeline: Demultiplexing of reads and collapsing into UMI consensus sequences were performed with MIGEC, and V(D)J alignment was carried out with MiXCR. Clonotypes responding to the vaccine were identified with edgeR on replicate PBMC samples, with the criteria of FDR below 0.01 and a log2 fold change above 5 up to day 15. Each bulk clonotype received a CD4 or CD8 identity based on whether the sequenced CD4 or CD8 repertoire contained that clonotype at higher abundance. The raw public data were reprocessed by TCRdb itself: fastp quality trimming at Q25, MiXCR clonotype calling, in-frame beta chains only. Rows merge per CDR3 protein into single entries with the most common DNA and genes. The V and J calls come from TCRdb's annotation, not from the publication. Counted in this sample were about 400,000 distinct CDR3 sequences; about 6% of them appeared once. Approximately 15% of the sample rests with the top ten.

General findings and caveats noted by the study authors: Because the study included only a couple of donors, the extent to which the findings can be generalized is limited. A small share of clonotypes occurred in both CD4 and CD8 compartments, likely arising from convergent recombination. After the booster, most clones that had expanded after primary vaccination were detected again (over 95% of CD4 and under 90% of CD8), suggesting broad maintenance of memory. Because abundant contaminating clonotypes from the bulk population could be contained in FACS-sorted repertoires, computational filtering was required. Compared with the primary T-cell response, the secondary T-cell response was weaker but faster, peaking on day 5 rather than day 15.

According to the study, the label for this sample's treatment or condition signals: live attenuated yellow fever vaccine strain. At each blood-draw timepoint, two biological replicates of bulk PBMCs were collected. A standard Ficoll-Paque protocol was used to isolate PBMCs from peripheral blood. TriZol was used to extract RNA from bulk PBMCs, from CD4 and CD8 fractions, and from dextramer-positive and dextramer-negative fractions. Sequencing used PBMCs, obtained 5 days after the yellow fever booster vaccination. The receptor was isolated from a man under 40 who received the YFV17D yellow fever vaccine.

The CDR3 loop reads CASSPWGPEGNQPQHF. The DNA reads TGCGCCAGCAGCCCCTGGGGGCCGGAGGGCAATCAGCCCCAGCATTTT. The chain was built from TRBV5-1 and TRBJ1-5; a weak D assignment points to TRBD1 (6 bases agree). Trimming costs V 4 bases and J 2 bases, and their ends lie 16 bases apart. CDR1 and CDR2 (SGHRS, YFSETQ) derive from the germline V gene. The CDR3 goes from the cysteine to the phenylalanine over 16 residues. The CDR3 DNA has 48 bases and is translated from base 1.